This TCR beta chain came from a study of T cell repertoires in cytomegalovirus infection. Study details: Both CMV infection and a matching HLA type were indicated by public TCR beta signatures.

Findings of the study overall: There were HLA-C-restricted CMV-specific TCR beta clonotypes dominating the ex vivo response.

As for this clonotype: The antigen is not known.

CDR3 length equals 14 residues. Germline V CDR1 and CDR2: SNHLY, FYNNEI. V lost 11 bases and J lost 5; bases outside the gene matches: 12. TCRdb analysed the reads with MiXCR anew, one entry per CDR3 protein. The repertoire holds roughly 310,000 distinct CDR3 sequences, with around a sixth as singletons. The chain employs TRBV2 and TRBJ1-2; 9 nucleotides match TRBD1. This TCR derives from a human donor in good health (CMV status not recorded). Some clones in this sample may be carry-over from other donors' samples. What was sequenced was PBMCs. The DNA for the CDR3 is TGTGCCGGATCCGGGACAGGGTATCGGTATGGCTACACCTTC. Translation gives CAGSGTGYRYGYTF. The full variable domain, rest sourced from reference TRBV2 and TRBJ1-2, is EPEVTQTPSHQVTQMGQEVILRCVPISNHLYFYWYRQILGQKVEFLVSFYNNEISEKSEIFDDQFSVERPDGSNFTLKIRSTKLEDSAMYFCAGSGTGYRYGYTFGSGTRLTVV.